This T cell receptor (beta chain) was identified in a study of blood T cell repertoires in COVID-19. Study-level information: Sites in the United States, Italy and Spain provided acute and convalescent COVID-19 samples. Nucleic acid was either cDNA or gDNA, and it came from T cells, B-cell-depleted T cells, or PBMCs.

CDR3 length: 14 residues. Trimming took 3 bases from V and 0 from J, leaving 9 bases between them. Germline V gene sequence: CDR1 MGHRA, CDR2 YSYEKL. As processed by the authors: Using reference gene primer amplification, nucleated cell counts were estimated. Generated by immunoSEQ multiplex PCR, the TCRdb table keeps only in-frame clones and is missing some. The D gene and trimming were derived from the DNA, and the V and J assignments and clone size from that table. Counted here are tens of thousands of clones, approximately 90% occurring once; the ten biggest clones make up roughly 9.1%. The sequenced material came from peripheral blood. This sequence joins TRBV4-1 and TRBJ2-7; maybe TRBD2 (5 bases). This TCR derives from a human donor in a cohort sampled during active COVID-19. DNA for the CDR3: TGCGCCAGCAGCCACGGGGATACCTCCTACGAGCAGTACTTC. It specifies CASSHGDTSYEQYF.